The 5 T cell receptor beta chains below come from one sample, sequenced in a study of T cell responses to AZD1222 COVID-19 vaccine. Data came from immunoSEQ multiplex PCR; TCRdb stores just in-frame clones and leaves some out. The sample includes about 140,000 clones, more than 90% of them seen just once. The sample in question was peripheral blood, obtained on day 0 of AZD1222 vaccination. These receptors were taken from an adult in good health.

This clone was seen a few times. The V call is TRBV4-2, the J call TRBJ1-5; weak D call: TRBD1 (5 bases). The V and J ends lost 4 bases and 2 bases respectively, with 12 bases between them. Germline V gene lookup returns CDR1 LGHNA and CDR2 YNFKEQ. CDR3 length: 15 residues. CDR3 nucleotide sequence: TGTGCCAGCAGCCCGGATCCGGGGGGCAATCAGCCCCAGCATTTT. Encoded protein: CASSPDPGGNQPQHF.

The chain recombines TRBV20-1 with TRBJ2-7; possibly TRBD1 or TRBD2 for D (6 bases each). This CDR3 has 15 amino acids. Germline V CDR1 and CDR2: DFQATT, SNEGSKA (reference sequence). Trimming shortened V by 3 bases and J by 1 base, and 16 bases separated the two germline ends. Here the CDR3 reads CSASMTGADSYEQYF. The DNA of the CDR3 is TGCAGTGCTAGTATGACGGGGGCCGATTCCTACGAGCAGTACTTC.

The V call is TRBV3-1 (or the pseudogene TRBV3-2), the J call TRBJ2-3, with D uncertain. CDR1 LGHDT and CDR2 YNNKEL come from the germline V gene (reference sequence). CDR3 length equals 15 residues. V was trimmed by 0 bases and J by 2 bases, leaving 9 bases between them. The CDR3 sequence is CASSQERQSTDTQYF. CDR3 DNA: TGTGCCAGCAGCCAAGAACGGCAGTCCACAGATACGCAGTATTTT.

CDR3 amino acids: CASTNPGLGTEAFF. In DNA, the CDR3 is TGTGCCAGCACCAACCCGGGGTTAGGAACTGAAGCTTTCTTT. The chain employs TRBV6-1 and TRBJ1-1, with D hard to call. Trimming removed 7 bases from V and 5 bases from J, with 17 bases in between. This CDR3 is built from 14 residues. Germline values: CDR1 MNHNS, CDR2 SASEGT.

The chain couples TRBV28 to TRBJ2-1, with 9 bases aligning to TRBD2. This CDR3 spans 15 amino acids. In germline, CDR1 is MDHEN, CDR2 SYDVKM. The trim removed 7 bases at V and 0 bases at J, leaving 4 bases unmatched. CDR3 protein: CASKTSGYSYNEQFF. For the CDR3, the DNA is TGTGCCAGCAAGACTAGCGGTTACTCCTACAATGAGCAGTTCTTC.